This is a list of T cell receptor beta chains from one sample in a study of T cell repertoires in aging, cancer and after chemotherapy. TCRdb itself ran the multiplex PCR reads through MiXCR, one entry per CDR3 protein. The top ten hold approximately 10% of the sample, which has some 1,000 distinct CDR3 sequences, approximately 49% seen once. The sequencing input was blood. These receptors were obtained from a human donor with a solid tumor. The donor label of this sample is uncertain. CDR3s include the opening cysteine and the closing phenylalanine or tryptophan. Each record gives: J gene, V gene, clone size, D gene, CDR3 DNA, CDR3 protein. A D gene is named only where the DNA matches it firmly. The size entry is marked missing in some rows and otherwise reads once, few, many or a size class.

J gene: TRBJ1-4
V gene: TRBV7-9
clone size: -
D gene: -
CDR3 DNA: TGTGCCAGCAGCTTAGGCGACAGGAGTAATGAAAAACTGTTTTTT
CDR3 protein: CASSLGDRSNEKLFF

J gene: TRBJ1-2
V gene: TRBV20-1
clone size: -
D gene: -
CDR3 DNA: TGCAGTGTTGGTTGGGGGTCTACTAACTATGGCTACACCTTC
CDR3 protein: CSVGWGSTNYGYTF

J gene: TRBJ2-3
V gene: TRBV4-3
clone size: once
D gene: -
CDR3 DNA: TGTGCCAGCAGCGTACACAGGGAGATTAGCACAGATACGCAGTATTTT
CDR3 protein: CASSVHREISTDTQYF

J gene: TRBJ1-6
V gene: TRBV6-1
clone size: -
D gene: -
CDR3 DNA: TGTGCCAGCAGTTGGGGGGAGAAGTATAATTCACCCCTCCACTTT
CDR3 protein: CASSWGEKYNSPLHF

J gene: TRBJ2-5
V gene: TRBV13
clone size: -
D gene: TRBD2
CDR3 DNA: TGTGCCAGCGTTCGTACCAAGCGGGGGTTAGGGGAGACCCAGTACTTC
CDR3 protein: CASVRTKRGLGETQYF

J gene: TRBJ2-6
V gene: TRBV29-1
clone size: once
D gene: TRBD1
CDR3 DNA: TGCAGCGTTGAGGCCGGGACAGGTAATTTCGCCGGGGCCAACGTCCTGACTTTC
CDR3 protein: CSVEAGTGNFAGANVLTF

J gene: TRBJ2-7
V gene: TRBV11-1
clone size: few
D gene: -
CDR3 DNA: TGTGCCAGCAGCTTCTCTCTCCCTTACGAGCAGTACTTC
CDR3 protein: CASSFSLPYEQYF

J gene: TRBJ1-2
V gene: TRBV7-9
clone size: -
D gene: TRBD1
CDR3 DNA: TGTGCCAGCAGCTTACTCGGGACAGGGGTCTATGGCTACACCTTC
CDR3 protein: CASSLLGTGVYGYTF

J gene: TRBJ2-3
V gene: TRBV28
clone size: -
D gene: -
CDR3 DNA: TGTGCCAGCAGTCAAGGAGGGGAAATAGATACGCAGTATTTT
CDR3 protein: CASSQGGEIDTQYF

J gene: TRBJ1-4
V gene: TRBV7-2
clone size: few
D gene: TRBD1
CDR3 DNA: TGTGCCAGCAGCCCACAGGGGGCGGGTAATGAAAAACTGTTTTTT
CDR3 protein: CASSPQGAGNEKLFF

J gene: TRBJ1-5
V gene: TRBV6-8
clone size: large
D gene: -
CDR3 DNA: TGTGCCAGCAGTGGCGTTTGGGGTCAGCCCCAGCATTTT
CDR3 protein: CASSGVWGQPQHF